Below, 20 T cell receptor beta chains from the same sample are listed, as sequenced in a study of blood T cell repertoires in COVID-19. Data came from immunoSEQ multiplex PCR; TCRdb stores just in-frame clones and leaves some out. The profile shows 200,000 to 300,000 clones, 80% to 95% of them singletons. The sample taken for sequencing was peripheral blood. The receptor source for this set is a man aged 25 to 40 with COVID-19, enrolled during active disease.

The CDR3 loop is CASSQPLREQFF. CDR3 coding DNA: TGTGCCAGCAGCCAACCGCTCAGGGAGCAGTTCTTC. The chain links TRBV14 to TRBJ2-1; no firm D call. Germline CDR1 reads SGHDN; CDR2 reads FVKESK. The CDR3 length is 12 residues. Trimming cost V 2 bases and J 10 bases, with 9 bases left between them. Looking up the rest from reference TRBV14 and TRBJ2-1 gives the full variable domain: EAGVTQFPSHSVIEKGQTVTLRCDPISGHDNLYWYRRVMGKEIKFLLHFVKESKQDESGMPNNRFLAERTGGTYSTLKVQPAELEDSGVYFCASSQPLREQFFGPGTRLTVL.

V usage is TRBV18 and J usage is TRBJ1-4, with TRBD1 matching over 7 bases. Germline V gene sequence: CDR1 KGHSH, CDR2 LQKENI. J gave up 5 bases and V 3 bases, and 6 bases lay outside the gene matches. CDR3 length equals 15 residues. The CDR3 region is CASSPRQGRNEKLFF. In DNA form, the CDR3 reads TGTGCCAGCTCACCCCGACAGGGAAGAAATGAAAAACTGTTTTTT.

The chain joins TRBV2 to TRBJ2-5, with 14 bases identical to TRBD2. The CDR3 contains 16 residues. Germline CDR1 is SNHLY and CDR2 is FYNNEI. J gave up 5 bases and V 6 bases, and 8 bases lay outside the gene matches. The CDR3 here is CASSKGLAGGSETQYF. The CDR3 region has the DNA TGTGCCAGCAGCAAAGGACTAGCGGGGGGAAGCGAGACCCAGTACTTC. Filled out from reference TRBV2 and TRBJ2-5, the complete variable domain reads EPEVTQTPSHQVTQMGQEVILRCVPISNHLYFYWYRQILGQKVEFLVSFYNNEISEKSEIFDDQFSVERPDGSNFTLKIRSTKLEDSAMYFCASSKGLAGGSETQYFGPGTRLLVL.

V usage is TRBV4-1 and J usage is TRBJ1-3, with D hard to call. From germline, CDR1 is MGHRA and CDR2 YSYEKL. V was cut by 0 bases and J by 0 bases, with 6 bases left in between. CDR3 length: 15 amino acids. In DNA form, the CDR3 reads TGCGCCAGCAGCCAAGATATCCGCTCTGGAAACACCATATATTTT. Translated: CASSQDIRSGNTIYF.

This rearrangement joins TRBV2 to TRBJ1-1; TRBD1 aligns across 9 bases. Per the germline V gene, CDR1 is SNHLY and CDR2 is FYNNEI. Losses at the gene ends were 6 bases for V and 1 base for J; bases not matched to a gene: 6. CDR3 length: 15 amino acids. The CDR3 nucleotides are TGTGCCAGCAGGGCGGACAGGGGCTGGAACACTGAAGCTTTCTTT. Its translation: CASRADRGWNTEAFF.

The V call is TRBV2, the J call TRBJ1-1; D not certain. Germline CDR1 is SNHLY and CDR2 is FYNNEI. The CDR3 extends over 14 amino acids. Trimming took off 4 bases at V and 1 base at J, with 10 bases between the two ends. CDR3 protein: CASSGEEWNTEAFF. CDR3 DNA: TGTGCCAGCAGTGGTGAAGAGTGGAACACTGAAGCTTTCTTT.

CDR3 region: CASSHTTGFEKLFF. The CDR3 coding sequence is TGTGCCAGCAGTCATACAACGGGGTTTGAAAAACTGTTTTTT. This chain links TRBV6-5 with TRBJ1-4, with D unclear. The CDR3 length is 14 residues. Between the trimmed V and J ends, which lost 5 bases and 7 bases, there was a span of 14 bases. CDR1 and CDR2 from the germline V gene are MNHEY and SVGAGI.

The chain recombines TRBV6-6 with TRBJ2-5; D possibly corresponds to TRBD1 (6 bases). The germline CDR1 and CDR2 sequences are MNHNY and SVGAGI (reference sequence). The CDR3 has 13 residues. The V gene lost 8 bases and the J gene lost 5 bases, with 15 bases spanning the gap. CDR3 region: CASEQGMWETQYF. The CDR3 region has the DNA TGTGCCAGCGAACAGGGAATGTGGGAGACCCAGTACTTC.

This sequence joins TRBV3-1 (or the pseudogene TRBV3-2) and TRBJ2-1; possibly TRBD2 for D (5 bases). Germline V gene data show CDR1 as LGHDT and CDR2 as YNNKEL (reference sequence). This CDR3 comprises 14 residues. The V end lost 4 bases, the J end lost 8 bases, and 15 bases lay between the germline ends. The CDR3 loop is CASSRRAGSDEQFF. The CDR3 DNA reads as TGTGCCAGCAGCCGACGGGCGGGTAGCGATGAGCAGTTCTTC.

A remark on this clone: Other DNA sequences within the sample encode an identical CDR3. The V call is TRBV4-1, the J call TRBJ1-5; D remains unclear. V was trimmed by 0 bases and J by 10 bases, leaving 7 bases between them. This CDR3 contains 12 residues. CDR1 and CDR2 (germline): MGHRA, YSYEKL. CDR3 in amino acids: CASSQDGQPQHF. CDR3 coding DNA: TGCGCCAGCAGCCAAGATGGGCAACCCCAGCATTTT.

The J gene is TRBJ2-7, the V gene TRBV6-5, with TRBD1 as a possible D gene (5 bases). From germline, CDR1 is MNHEY and CDR2 SVGAGI. The CDR3 sequence is 12 residues long. V was pared by 10 bases and J by 3 bases, with 13 bases between. CDR3 loop: CATQGDVYEQYF. The CDR3 DNA reads TGTGCCACCCAGGGCGACGTCTACGAGCAGTACTTC.

The V gene is TRBV5-1, the J gene TRBJ1-3, with D perhaps TRBD1 (5 bases). V lost 0 bases, J lost 2 bases, and 9 bases lay in between. The CDR3 sequence is 15 residues long. Germline CDR1 SGHRS, CDR2 YFSETQ. CDR3 sequence reads: CASSLAGGTGNTIYF. In DNA form, the CDR3 reads TGCGCCAGCAGCTTGGCCGGGGGGACTGGAAACACCATATATTTT.

This sequence joins TRBV7-9 and TRBJ2-5; 7 bases fit TRBD1. The CDR3 has 14 amino acids. From germline, CDR1 is SEHNR and CDR2 FQNEAQ (reference sequence). The V and J ends lost 5 bases and 4 bases, in that order; junction bases with no gene match: 7. In DNA form, the CDR3 reads TGTGCCAGCAGCCTCGACAGGGTGCGAGAGACCCAGTACTTC. Amino acids: CASSLDRVRETQYF.

J is TRBJ2-2 and V is TRBV5-1; D possibly corresponds to TRBD1 (6 bases). This CDR3 is 15 amino acids long. V was trimmed by 2 bases and J by 2 bases, leaving 10 bases between them. The germline V gene has CDR1 SGHRS and CDR2 YFSETQ. This chain's CDR3 is CASSLQGFNTGELFF. The CDR3 bases are TGCGCCAGCAGCTTACAGGGATTTAACACCGGGGAGCTGTTTTTT.

A single count supports this clone. The chain is built from TRBV6-6 and TRBJ2-5; 8 positions agree with TRBD1. Trimming took 5 bases from V and 5 from J; bases not matched to a gene: 16. This CDR3 is built from 17 residues. Germline V gene sequence: CDR1 MNHNY, CDR2 SVGAGI (reference sequence). CDR3 sequence: CASSPQTGASGMETQYF. CDR3 in DNA: TGTGCCAGCAGTCCCCAGACAGGGGCTTCGGGGATGGAGACCCAGTACTTC.

The V call is TRBV3-1 (or the pseudogene TRBV3-2), the J call TRBJ2-7; the D is unclear. Germline V lookup: CDR1 LGHDT, CDR2 YNNKEL (reference sequence). The V end lost 4 bases, the J end lost 6 bases, and 16 bases lay between the germline ends. The CDR3 spans 14 residues. DNA for the CDR3: TGTGCCAGCAGCCTCTCCGTCCGCGCTTCCGAGCAGTACTTC. Protein: CASSLSVRASEQYF.

The rearrangement joins TRBV19 to TRBJ1-5, with D possibly being TRBD1 (5 bases). The CDR3 spans 13 residues. Germline V gives CDR1 LNHDA, CDR2 SQIVND (reference sequence). V lost 7 bases and J 9 bases, leaving 16 bases between the germline ends. The DNA for the CDR3 is TGTGCCAGTACCGGGTCGGGGGGTGGGCCCCAGCATTTT. Amino acids: CASTGSGGGPQHF.

The J gene is TRBJ2-6, the V gene TRBV2; TRBD1 might be the D (6 bases). This CDR3 has 15 residues. V dropped 5 bases and J dropped 1 base, with 9 bases sitting between them. The germline V gene has CDR1 SNHLY and CDR2 FYNNEI. CDR3 region: CASSRRGSGANVLTF. The CDR3 nucleotides are TGTGCCAGCAGTCGCAGGGGATCTGGGGCCAACGTCCTGACTTTC.

V and J are TRBV12-5 and TRBJ2-5; TRBD2 might be the D (6 bases). CDR3 length: 13 residues. Germline assignment: CDR1 LGHNT and CDR2 FRNRAP. The V end was cut by 5 bases, the J end by 2 bases, with 9 bases between. CDR3 loop: CASGPGEQETQYF. CDR3 bases: TGTGCTAGTGGTCCGGGGGAACAAGAGACCCAGTACTTC. Complete variable domain (other parts from reference TRBV12-5 and TRBJ2-5): DARVTQTPRHKVTEMGQEVTMRCQPILGHNTVFWYRQTMMQGLELLAYFRNRAPLDDSGMPKDRFSAEMPDATLATLKIQPSEPRDSAVYFCASGPGEQETQYFGPGTRLLVL.

The rearrangement links TRBV5-1 to TRBJ1-6; 9 nucleotides match TRBD1. The CDR3 contains 15 residues. Germline CDR1 reads SGHRS; CDR2 reads YFSETQ. With V trimmed by 3 bases and J by 6 bases, 4 bases remained unmatched. The CDR3 bases are TGCGCCAGCAGCTACGGACAGGGGCTTAATTCACCCCTCCACTTT. Translated, it gives CASSYGQGLNSPLHF.